This T cell receptor beta chain was documented in a study of Ad26.COV2.S vaccination and SARS-CoV-2 variants. Treatment denoted: 15 to 20 received Ad26.COV2.S at low or high dose, single or two shots; about five received placebo; per-sample allocation not given. After the first vaccine or placebo injection, samples were drawn on day 63. Donation was by an adult aged 18-55 years who was in Boston. The V and J ends lost 7 bases and 7 bases respectively, with 20 bases between them. Looked up from germline, CDR1 is SGHAT and CDR2 is FQNNGV. The CDR3 totals 14 residues. Profiling relied on immunoSEQ multiplex PCR, and the TCRdb table lists in-frame clones only, not all of them. The table records 380,000 or so clones, around 89% of them present only once.

The V and J genes are TRBV11-2 and TRBJ2-7, with TRBD1 as a possible D gene (6 bases). Sequenced material: peripheral blood, taken in a trial of Ad26.COV2.S vaccine versus placebo. This TCR derives from a person aged 18-65 years who received the Ad26.COV2.S COVID-19 vaccine or a placebo. DNA of the CDR3: TGTGCCAGCACCCGCCCGGGGACACCATGGGAGCAGTACTTC. It is translated as CASTRPGTPWEQYF.